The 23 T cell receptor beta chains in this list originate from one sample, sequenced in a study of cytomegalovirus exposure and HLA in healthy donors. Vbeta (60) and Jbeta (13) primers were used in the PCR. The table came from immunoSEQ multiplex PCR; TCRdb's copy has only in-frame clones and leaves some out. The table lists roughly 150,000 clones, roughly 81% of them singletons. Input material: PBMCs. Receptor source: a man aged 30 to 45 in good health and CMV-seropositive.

DNA of the CDR3: TGTGCCAGCAGTTTCATTCAGAACACTGAAGCTTTCTTT. Translated: CASSFIQNTEAFF. V gene TRBV27 combines with J gene TRBJ1-1; D ambiguous. Germline V CDR1 and CDR2: MNHEY, SMNVEV (reference sequence). The length of the CDR3 is 13 residues. V lost 3 bases and J 1 base, leaving 6 bases between the germline ends.

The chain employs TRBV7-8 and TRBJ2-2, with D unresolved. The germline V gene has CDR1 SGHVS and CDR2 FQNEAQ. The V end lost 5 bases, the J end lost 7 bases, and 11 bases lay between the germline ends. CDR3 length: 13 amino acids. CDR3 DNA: TGTGCCAGCAGCGGATCCCCAGGCGGGGAGCTGTTTTTT. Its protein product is CASSGSPGGELFF. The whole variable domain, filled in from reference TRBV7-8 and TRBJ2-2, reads GAGVSQSPRYKVAKRGQDVALRCDPISGHVSLFWYQQALGQGPEFLTYFQNEAQLDKSGLPSDRFFAERPEGSVSTLKIQRTQQEDSAVYLCASSGSPGGELFFGEGSRLTVL.

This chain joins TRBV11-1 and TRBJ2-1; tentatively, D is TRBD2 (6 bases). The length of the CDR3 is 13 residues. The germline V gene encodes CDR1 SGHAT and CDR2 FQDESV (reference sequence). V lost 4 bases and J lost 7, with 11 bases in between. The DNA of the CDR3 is TGTGCCAGCAGCTCGCAGGAGGGGAATGAGCAGTTCTTC. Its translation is CASSSQEGNEQFF.

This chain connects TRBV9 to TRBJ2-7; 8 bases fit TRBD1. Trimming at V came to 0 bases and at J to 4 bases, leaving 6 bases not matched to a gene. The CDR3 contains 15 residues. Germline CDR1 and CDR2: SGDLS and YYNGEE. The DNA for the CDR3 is TGTGCCAGCAGCGTAGGGGTGACAGGGGATTACGAGCAGTACTTC. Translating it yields CASSVGVTGDYEQYF.

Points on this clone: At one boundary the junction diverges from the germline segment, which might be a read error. CDR3 amino acids: CSSTFSGNTGELFF. CDR3 nucleotides: TGTTCCAGCACCTTTAGCGGGAACACCGGGGAGCTGTTTTTT. V and J are TRBV7-9 and TRBJ2-2; maybe TRBD2 (6 bases). Germline CDR1 is SEHNR and CDR2 is FQNEAQ (reference sequence). The CDR3 consists of 14 residues.

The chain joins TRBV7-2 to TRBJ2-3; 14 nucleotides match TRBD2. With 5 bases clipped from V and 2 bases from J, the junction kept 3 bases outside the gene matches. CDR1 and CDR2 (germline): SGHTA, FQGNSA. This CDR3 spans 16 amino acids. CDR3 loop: CASSPGLAGATDTQYF. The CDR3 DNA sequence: TGTGCCAGCAGCCCGGGACTAGCGGGGGCCACAGATACGCAGTATTTT.

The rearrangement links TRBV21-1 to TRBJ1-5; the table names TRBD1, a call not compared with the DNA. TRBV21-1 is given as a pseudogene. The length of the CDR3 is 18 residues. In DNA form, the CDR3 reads TGTGCCAGCAGCAAAGTAGGACAGGGGGGGGATTGCAATCAGCCCCAGCATTTT. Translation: CASSKVGQGGDCNQPQHF.

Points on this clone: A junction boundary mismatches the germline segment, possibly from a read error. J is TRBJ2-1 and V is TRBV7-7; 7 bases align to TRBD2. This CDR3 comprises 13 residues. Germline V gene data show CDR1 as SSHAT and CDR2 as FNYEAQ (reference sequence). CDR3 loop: CASSPLGGREQFF. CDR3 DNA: TGTGCTAGCAGCCCCCTCGGCGGGAGAGAGCAGTTCTTC.

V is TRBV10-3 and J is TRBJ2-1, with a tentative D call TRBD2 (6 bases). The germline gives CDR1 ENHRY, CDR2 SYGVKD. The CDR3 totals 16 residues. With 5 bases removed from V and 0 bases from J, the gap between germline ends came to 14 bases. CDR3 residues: CAISSLAVSSYNEQFF. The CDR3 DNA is TGTGCCATCAGTTCACTAGCCGTGAGCTCCTACAATGAGCAGTTCTTC.

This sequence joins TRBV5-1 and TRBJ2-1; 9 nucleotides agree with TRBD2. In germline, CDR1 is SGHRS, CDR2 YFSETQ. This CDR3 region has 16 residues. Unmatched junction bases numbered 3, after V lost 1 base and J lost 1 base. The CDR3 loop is CASSLISGGSYNEQFF. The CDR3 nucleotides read TGCGCCAGCAGCTTGATTAGCGGGGGATCCTACAATGAGCAGTTCTTC. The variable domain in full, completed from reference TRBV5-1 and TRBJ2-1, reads KAGVTQTPRYLIKTRGQQVTLSCSPISGHRSVSWYQQTPGQGLQFLFEYFSETQRNKGNFPGRFSGRQFSNSRSEMNVSTLELGDSALYLCASSLISGGSYNEQFFGPGTRLTVL.

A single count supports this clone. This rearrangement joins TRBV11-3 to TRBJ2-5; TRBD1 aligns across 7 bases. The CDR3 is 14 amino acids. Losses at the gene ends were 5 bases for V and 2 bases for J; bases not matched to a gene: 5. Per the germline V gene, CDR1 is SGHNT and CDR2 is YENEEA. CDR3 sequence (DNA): TGTGCCAGCAGCCGGGACAGATTTCAAGAGACCCAGTACTTC. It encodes CASSRDRFQETQYF.

In nucleotides, the CDR3 is TGTGCCAGCTCACCATCGACAGACTATGGCTACACCTTC. It codes for CASSPSTDYGYTF. The V call is TRBV18, the J call TRBJ1-2; tentatively, D is TRBD1 (5 bases). This CDR3 spans 13 amino acids. The germline V gene has CDR1 KGHSH and CDR2 LQKENI. Trimming stripped 2 bases from V and 3 bases from J, with 7 bases between.

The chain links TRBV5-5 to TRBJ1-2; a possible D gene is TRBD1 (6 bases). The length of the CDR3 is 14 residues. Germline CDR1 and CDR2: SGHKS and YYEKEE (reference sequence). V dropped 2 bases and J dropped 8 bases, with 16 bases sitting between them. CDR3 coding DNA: TGTGCCAGCAGCTTCGCCTTACAGGGTCAGGGCTACACCTTC. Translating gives CASSFALQGQGYTF.

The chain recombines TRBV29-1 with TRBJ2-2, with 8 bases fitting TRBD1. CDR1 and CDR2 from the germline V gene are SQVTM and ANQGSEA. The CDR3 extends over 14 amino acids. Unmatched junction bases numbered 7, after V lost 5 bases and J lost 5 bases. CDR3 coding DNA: TGCAGCGTTAGAGACAGGGGCGAGACCGGGGAGCTGTTTTTT. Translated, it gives CSVRDRGETGELFF.

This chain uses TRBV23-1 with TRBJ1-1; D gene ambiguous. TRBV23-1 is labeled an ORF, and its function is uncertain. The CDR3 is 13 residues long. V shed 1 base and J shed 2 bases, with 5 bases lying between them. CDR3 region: CASSQFINTEAFF. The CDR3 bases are TGCGCCAGCAGTCAATTTATAAACACTGAAGCTTTCTTT.

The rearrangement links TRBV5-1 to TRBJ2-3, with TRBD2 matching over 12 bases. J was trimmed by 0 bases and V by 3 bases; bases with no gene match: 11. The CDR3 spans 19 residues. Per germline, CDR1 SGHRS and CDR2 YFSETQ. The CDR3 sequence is CASSSGLAGRSTSTDTQYF. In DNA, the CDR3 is TGCGCCAGCAGCTCGGGACTAGCGGGCCGATCAACTAGCACAGATACGCAGTATTTT.

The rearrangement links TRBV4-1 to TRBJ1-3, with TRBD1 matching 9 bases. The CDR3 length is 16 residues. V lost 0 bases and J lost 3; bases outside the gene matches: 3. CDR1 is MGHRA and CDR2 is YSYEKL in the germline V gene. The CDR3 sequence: CASSQDGTGFGNTIYF. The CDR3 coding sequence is TGCGCCAGCAGCCAAGATGGGACAGGGTTTGGAAACACCATATATTTT.

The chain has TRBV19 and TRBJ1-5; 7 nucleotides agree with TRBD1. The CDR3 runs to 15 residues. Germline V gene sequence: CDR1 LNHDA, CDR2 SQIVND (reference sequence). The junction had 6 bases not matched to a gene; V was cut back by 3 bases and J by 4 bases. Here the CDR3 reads CASSITGAKNQPQHF. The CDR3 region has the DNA TGTGCCAGTAGTATTACAGGGGCCAAGAATCAGCCCCAGCATTTT.

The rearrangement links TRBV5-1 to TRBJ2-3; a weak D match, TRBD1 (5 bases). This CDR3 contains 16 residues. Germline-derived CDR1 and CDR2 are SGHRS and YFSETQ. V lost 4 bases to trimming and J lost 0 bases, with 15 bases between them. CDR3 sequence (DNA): TGCGCCAGCAGCCCGACGGTGGGGCTGAGCACAGATACGCAGTATTTT. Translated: CASSPTVGLSTDTQYF. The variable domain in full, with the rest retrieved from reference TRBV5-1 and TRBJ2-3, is KAGVTQTPRYLIKTRGQQVTLSCSPISGHRSVSWYQQTPGQGLQFLFEYFSETQRNKGNFPGRFSGRQFSNSRSEMNVSTLELGDSALYLCASSPTVGLSTDTQYFGPGTRLTVL.

The CDR3 region is CASPLPGTSSYEQYV. The CDR3 DNA follows: TGTGCCAGCCCCCTGCCCGGGACTAGCTCCTACGAGCAGTACGTC. The rearrangement uses TRBV5-8 and TRBJ2-7, with TRBD2 matching over 8 bases. V shed 7 bases, J shed 0 bases, and the junction held 9 bases outside the gene matches. The germline V gene encodes CDR1 SGHTS and CDR2 YDEGEE. The CDR3 sequence is 15 residues long.

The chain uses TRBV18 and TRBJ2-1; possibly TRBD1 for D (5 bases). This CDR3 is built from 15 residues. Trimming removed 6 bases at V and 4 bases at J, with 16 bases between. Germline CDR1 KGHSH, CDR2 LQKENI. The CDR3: CASSPTLRQYNEQFF. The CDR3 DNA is TGTGCCAGCTCTCCGACCTTACGACAGTACAATGAGCAGTTCTTC.

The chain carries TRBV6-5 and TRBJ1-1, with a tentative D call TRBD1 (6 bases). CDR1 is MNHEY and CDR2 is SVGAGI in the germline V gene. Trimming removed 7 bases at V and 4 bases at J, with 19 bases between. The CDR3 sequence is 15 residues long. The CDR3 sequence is CASTLRGGAPTEAFF. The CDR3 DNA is TGTGCCAGCACCTTACGAGGGGGAGCACCCACTGAAGCTTTCTTT.

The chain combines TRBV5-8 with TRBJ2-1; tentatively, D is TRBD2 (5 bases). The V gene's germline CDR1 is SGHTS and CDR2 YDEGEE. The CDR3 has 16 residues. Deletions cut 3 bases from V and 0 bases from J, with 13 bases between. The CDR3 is CASSSPQRPSYNEQFF. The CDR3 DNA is TGTGCCAGCAGCTCTCCCCAGCGGCCCTCCTACAATGAGCAGTTCTTC.